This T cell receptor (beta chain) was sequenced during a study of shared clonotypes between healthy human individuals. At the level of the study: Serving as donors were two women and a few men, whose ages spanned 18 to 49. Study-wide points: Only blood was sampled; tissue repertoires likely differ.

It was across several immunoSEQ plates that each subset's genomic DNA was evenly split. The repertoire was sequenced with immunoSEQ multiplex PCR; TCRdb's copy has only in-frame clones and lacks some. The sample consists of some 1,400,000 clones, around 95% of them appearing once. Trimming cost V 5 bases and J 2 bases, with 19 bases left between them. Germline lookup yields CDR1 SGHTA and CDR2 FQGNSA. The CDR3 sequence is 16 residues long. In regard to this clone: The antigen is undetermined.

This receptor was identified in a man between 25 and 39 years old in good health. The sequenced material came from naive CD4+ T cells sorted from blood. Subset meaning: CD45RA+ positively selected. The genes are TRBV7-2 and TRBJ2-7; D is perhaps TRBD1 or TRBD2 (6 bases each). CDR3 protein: CASSSPGGGEAYEQYF. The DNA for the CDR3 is TGTGCCAGCAGCAGCCCCGGAGGGGGAGAAGCCTACGAGCAGTACTTC.